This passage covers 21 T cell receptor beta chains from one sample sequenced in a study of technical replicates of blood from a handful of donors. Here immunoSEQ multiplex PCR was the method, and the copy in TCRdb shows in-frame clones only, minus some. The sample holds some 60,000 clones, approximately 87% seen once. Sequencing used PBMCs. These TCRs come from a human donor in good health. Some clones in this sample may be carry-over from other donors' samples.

Here the CDR3 DNA reads TGTGCCAGTAGTATAACCCGGTTATACGAGCAGTACTTC. Protein sequence: CASSITRLYEQYF. The rearrangement joins TRBV19 to TRBJ2-7; no clear D gene. The germline gives CDR1 LNHDA, CDR2 SQIVND (reference sequence). There are 13 residues in the CDR3. Trimming removed 2 bases from V and 4 bases from J, with 9 bases in between.

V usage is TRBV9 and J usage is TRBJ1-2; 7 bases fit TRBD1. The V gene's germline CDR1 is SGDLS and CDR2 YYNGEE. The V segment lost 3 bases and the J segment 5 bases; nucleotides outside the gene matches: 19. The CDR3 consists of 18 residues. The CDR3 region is CASSAHRGQIGAFYGYTF. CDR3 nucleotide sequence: TGTGCCAGCAGCGCCCACCGGGGACAGATTGGGGCCTTTTATGGCTACACCTTC.

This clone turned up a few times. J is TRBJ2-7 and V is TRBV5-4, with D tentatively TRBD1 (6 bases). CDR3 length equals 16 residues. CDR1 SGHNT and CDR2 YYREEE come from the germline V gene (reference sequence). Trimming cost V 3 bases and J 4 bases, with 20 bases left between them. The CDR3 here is CASSSSPTGHGYEQYF. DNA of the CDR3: TGTGCCAGCAGCTCATCACCTACGGGACACGGGTACGAGCAGTACTTC.

Here the CDR3 reads CASSALAGENRYEQYF. The CDR3 coding sequence is TGTGCCAGCAGTGCACTAGCGGGGGAAAACCGCTACGAGCAGTACTTC. V gene TRBV6-1 combines with J gene TRBJ2-7; 11 bases line up with TRBD2. The CDR3 is 16 amino acids. CDR1 is MNHNS and CDR2 is SASEGT in the germline V gene. V dropped 4 bases and J dropped 3; count of bases not matched to a gene: 8.

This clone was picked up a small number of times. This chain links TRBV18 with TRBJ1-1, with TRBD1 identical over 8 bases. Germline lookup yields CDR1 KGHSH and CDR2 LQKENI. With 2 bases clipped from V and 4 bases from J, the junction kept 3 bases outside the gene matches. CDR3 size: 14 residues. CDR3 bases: TGTGCCAGCTCACCATTCACAGGGGGCACTGAAGCTTTCTTT. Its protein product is CASSPFTGGTEAFF.

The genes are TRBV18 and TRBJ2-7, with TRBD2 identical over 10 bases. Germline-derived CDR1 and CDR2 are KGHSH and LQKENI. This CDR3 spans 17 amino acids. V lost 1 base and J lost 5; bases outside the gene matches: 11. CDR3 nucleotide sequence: TGTGCCAGCTCACCACGTCTAAGCGGGGGGGCGCACCACGAGCAGTACTTC. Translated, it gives CASSPRLSGGAHHEQYF.

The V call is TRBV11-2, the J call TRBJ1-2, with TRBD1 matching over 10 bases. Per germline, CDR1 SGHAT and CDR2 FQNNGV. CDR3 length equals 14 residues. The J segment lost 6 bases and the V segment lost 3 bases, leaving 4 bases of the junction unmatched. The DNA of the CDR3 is TGTGCCAGCAGCTTGACAGGGGGCCTTGATGGCTACACCTTC. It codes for CASSLTGGLDGYTF.

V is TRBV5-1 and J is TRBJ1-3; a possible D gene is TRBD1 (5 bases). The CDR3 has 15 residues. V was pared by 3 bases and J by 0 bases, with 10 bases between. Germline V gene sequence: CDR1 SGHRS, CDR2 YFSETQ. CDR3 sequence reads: CASSWGGSSGNTIYF. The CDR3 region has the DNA TGCGCCAGCAGCTGGGGGGGGAGCTCTGGAAACACCATATATTTT.

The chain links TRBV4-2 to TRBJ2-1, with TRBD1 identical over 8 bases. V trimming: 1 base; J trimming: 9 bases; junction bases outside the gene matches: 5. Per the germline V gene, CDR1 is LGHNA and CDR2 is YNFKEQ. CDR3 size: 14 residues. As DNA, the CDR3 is TGTGCCAGCAGCCAAGTGGGCGGGACAGGTGAGCAGTTCTTC. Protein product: CASSQVGGTGEQFF.

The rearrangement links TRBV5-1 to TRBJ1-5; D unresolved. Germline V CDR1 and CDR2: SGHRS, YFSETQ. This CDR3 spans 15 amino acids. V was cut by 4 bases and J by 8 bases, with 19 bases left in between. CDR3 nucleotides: TGCGCCAGCAGCCCTGGCTCTAGTCCGGCTGAGCCCCAGCATTTT. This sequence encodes CASSPGSSPAEPQHF.

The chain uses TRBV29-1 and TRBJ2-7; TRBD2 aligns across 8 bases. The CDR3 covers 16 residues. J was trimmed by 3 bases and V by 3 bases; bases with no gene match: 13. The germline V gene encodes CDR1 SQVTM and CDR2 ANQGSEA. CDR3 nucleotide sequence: TGCAGCGTTGATGGGGCCAAGTCGGGAGGGAACTACGAGCAGTACTTC. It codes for CSVDGAKSGGNYEQYF.

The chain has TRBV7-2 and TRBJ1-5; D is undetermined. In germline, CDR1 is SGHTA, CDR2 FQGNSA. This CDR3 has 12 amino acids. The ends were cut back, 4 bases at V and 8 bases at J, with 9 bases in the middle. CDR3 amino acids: CASSSLGKPQHF. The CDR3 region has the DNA TGTGCCAGCAGCTCCCTCGGGAAGCCCCAGCATTTT.

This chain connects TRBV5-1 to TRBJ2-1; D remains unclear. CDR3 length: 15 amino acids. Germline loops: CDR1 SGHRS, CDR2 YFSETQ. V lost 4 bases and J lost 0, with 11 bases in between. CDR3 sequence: CASSPLVSSYNEQFF. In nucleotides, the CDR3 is TGCGCCAGCAGCCCGCTCGTGAGCTCCTACAATGAGCAGTTCTTC.

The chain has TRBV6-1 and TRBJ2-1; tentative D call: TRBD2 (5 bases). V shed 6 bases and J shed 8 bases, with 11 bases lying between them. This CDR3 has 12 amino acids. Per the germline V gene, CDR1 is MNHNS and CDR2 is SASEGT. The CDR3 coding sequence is TGTGCCAGCAGCCCTCTAGCTGATGAGCAGTTCTTC. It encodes CASSPLADEQFF.

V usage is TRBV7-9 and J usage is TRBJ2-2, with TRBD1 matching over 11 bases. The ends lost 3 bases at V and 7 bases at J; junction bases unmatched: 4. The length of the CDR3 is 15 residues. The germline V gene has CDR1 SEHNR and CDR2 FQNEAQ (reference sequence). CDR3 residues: CASSFRTGGGGELFF. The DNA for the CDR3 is TGTGCCAGCAGCTTCAGGACAGGGGGCGGCGGGGAGCTGTTTTTT.

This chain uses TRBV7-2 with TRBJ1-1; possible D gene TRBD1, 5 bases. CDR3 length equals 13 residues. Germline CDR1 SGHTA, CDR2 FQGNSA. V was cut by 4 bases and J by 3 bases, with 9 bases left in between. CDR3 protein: CASSSDRHTEAFF. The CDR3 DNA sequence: TGTGCCAGCAGCTCAGACAGACACACTGAAGCTTTCTTT.

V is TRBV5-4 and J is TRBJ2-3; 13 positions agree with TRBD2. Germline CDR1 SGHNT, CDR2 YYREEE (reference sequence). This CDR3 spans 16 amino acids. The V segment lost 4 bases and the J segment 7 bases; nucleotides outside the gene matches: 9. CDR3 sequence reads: CASSVTSGGKSHTQYF. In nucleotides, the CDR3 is TGTGCCAGCAGCGTGACTAGCGGGGGGAAATCTCATACGCAGTATTTT.

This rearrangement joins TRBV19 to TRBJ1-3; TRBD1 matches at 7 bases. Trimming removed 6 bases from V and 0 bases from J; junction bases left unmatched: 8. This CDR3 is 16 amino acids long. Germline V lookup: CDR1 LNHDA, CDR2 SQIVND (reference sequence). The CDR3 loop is CASSLSGTASGNTIYF. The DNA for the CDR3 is TGTGCCAGTAGCCTCTCCGGGACAGCCTCTGGAAACACCATATATTTT. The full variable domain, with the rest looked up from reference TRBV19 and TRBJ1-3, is DGGITQSPKYLFRKEGQNVTLSCEQNLNHDAMYWYRQDPGQGLRLIYYSQIVNDFQKGDIAEGYSVSREKKESFPLTVTSAQKNPTAFYLCASSLSGTASGNTIYFGEGSWLTVV.

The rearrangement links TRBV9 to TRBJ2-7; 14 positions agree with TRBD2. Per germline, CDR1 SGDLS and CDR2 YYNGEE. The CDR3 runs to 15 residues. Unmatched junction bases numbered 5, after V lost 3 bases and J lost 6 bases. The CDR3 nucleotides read TGTGCCAGCAGCGCAACCGGGACTAGCGGGAGCGAGCAGTACTTC. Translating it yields CASSATGTSGSEQYF.

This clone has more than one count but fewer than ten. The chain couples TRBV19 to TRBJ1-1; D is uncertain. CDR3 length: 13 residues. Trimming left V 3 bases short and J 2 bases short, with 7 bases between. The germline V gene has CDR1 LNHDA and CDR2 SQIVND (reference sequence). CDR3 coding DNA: TGTGCCAGTAGTATGCGGGAAAACACTGAAGCTTTCTTT. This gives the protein CASSMRENTEAFF.

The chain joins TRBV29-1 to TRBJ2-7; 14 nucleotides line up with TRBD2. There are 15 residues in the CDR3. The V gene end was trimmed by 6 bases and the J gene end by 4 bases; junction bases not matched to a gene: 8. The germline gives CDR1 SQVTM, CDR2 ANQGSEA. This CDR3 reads CSVQGTSGSSYEQYF. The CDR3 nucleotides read TGCAGCGTCCAAGGGACTAGCGGGAGTTCATACGAGCAGTACTTC.